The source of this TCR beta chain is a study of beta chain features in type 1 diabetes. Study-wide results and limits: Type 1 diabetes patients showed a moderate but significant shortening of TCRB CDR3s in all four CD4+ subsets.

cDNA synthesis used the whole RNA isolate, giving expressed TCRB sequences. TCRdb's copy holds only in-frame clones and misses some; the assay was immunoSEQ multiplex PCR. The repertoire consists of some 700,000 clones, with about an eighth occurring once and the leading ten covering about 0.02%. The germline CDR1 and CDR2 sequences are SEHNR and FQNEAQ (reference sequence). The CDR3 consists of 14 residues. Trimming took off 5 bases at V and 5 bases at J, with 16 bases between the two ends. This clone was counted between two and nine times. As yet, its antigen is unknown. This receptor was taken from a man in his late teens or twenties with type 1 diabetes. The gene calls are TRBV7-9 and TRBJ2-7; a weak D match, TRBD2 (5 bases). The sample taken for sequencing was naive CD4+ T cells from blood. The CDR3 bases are TGTGCCAGCAGCCGAGGTTCGGCGGGCGACGAGCAGTACTTC. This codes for CASSRGSAGDEQYF.